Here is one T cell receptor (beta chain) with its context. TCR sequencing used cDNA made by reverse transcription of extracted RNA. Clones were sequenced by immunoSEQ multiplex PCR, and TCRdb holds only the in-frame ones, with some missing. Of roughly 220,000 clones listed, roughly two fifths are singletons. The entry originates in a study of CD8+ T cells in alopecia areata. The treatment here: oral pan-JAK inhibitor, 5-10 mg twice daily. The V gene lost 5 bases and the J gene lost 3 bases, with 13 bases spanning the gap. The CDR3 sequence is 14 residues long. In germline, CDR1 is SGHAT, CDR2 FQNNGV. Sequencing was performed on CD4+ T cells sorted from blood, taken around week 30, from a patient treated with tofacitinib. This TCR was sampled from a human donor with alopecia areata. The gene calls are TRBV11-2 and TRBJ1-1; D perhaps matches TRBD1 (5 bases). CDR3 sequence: CASSIQQEYTEAFF. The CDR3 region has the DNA TGTGCCAGCAGCATCCAACAGGAATACACTGAAGCTTTCTTT.